This T cell receptor beta chain was recovered during a study of identifying expanded T cells in peripheral blood. Study results and caveats: Variance in clone template counts between approximately 2-week samples significantly increased with total template count across all healthy donors. Roughly 1.1 clones differed between technical replicates, versus 16.4 and 19 over time.

In the case of this clone: Its specificity is not known.

Measured with immunoSEQ multiplex PCR; TCRdb has only the in-frame clones, and not every one. The sample consists of about 82,000 clones, around 90% of them appearing once. Germline assignment: CDR1 KGHSH and CDR2 LQKENI. The V end was cut by 4 bases, the J end by 0 bases, with 13 bases between. The length of the CDR3 is 16 residues. The sequence came from a person between 18 and 75 years old in good health. The genes are TRBV18 and TRBJ1-5; tentatively, D is TRBD1 (6 bases). Sequenced input: blood. CDR3 loop: CASSLGGTVSNQPQHF. The CDR3 coding sequence is TGTGCCAGCTCACTAGGGGGGACGGTTAGCAATCAGCCCCAGCATTTT.